Listed below are T cell receptor beta chains from one sample, sequenced in a study of CD8 T cells in Susac syndrome. TCRdb processed the immunoSEQ multiplex PCR reads anew with MiXCR; each CDR3 protein has one entry. The sample gives about 150,000 distinct CDR3 sequences, under 95% of which show up once; approximately 0.094% is in the top ten. Sequenced input: CD4+ T cells from PBMCs. These receptors all stem from a human donor with multiple sclerosis. Both conserved end residues are part of each CDR3. The order of the fields is CDR3 DNA, CDR3 protein, J gene, D gene, V gene, clone size. The D gene is left open where the match is weak. For some rows the clone size is stated as once, few or many, or as a class when expanded; others skip it.

TGTGCCAGCAGTGATTTGATGGCCCAGTACTTC CASSDLMAQYF TRBJ2-5 . TRBV2 .
TGTGCCAGCAGCGTACAGTTAGCTAACTATGGCTACACCTTC CASSVQLANYGYTF TRBJ1-2 . TRBV2 .
TGTGCCAGCAGCTTAATGGGACAGGGGGCCTACGAGCAGTACTTC CASSLMGQGAYEQYF TRBJ2-7 TRBD1 TRBV7-3 .
TGCGCCAGCAGCTCATGGACAGGATACTACGAGCAGTACTTC CASSSWTGYYEQYF TRBJ2-7 TRBD1 TRBV5-1 .
TGTGCCAGCAGTTACGACCAGGGCAGCTCCTACGAGCAGTACTTC CASSYDQGSSYEQYF TRBJ2-7 . TRBV6-2/TRBV6-3 .
TGTGCCAGCAGTCCTCCAGGGAGGGTCAAAAACATTCAGTACTTC CASSPPGRVKNIQYF TRBJ2-4 TRBD2 TRBV6-2/TRBV6-3 .
TGTGCCAGTAGTATCGGAATCCGCCTGGACAGGGGAAACACCGGGGAGCTGTTTTTT CASSIGIRLDRGNTGELFF TRBJ2-2 TRBD1 TRBV19 .
TGTGCCAGCAGTTTAGGGCGGGAGCAGCCCCAGCATTTT CASSLGREQPQHF TRBJ1-5 . TRBV12-3/TRBV12-4 .
TGTGCCAGCAGCCTTAGCGGGAGTAGCACAGATACGCAGTATTTT CASSLSGSSTDTQYF TRBJ2-3 TRBD2 TRBV3-1 .
TGCAGCGTCCCCGGGGGGGGGACCCAGTACTTC CSVPGGGTQYF TRBJ2-5 TRBD2 TRBV29-1 .
TGTGCCACCAGCAGCGGACTAGCGGGAGCTCCCGATACGCAGTATTTT CATSSGLAGAPDTQYF TRBJ2-3 TRBD2 TRBV15 .
TGCGCCAGCAGCCTGGCTCTCCCCGGGAGCACCGATTCACCCCTCCACTTT CASSLALPGSTDSPLHF TRBJ1-6 . TRBV5-1 once
TGTGCCAGCTCAAATTCGGGGGAAGCGAGAGAAAAACTGTTTTTT CASSNSGEAREKLFF TRBJ1-4 . TRBV18 .
TGTGCCTGGAGGGGACAGTTGAACACTGAAGCTTTCTTT CAWRGQLNTEAFF TRBJ1-1 TRBD1 TRBV30 .
TGTGCCAGCAGAATCGGGCAAAGAGGAGGGGAGACCCAGTACTTC CASRIGQRGGETQYF TRBJ2-5 . TRBV27 .
TGTGCCAGCAGCTTGGCCCACAGAGATACGCAGTATTTT CASSLAHRDTQYF TRBJ2-3 . TRBV5-4 .
TGTGCCAGCAGCCTGGAGGGCTTAGCCTATGGCTACACCTTC CASSLEGLAYGYTF TRBJ1-2 . TRBV9 few
TGCGCCAGCAGCTCCTCACAGGGGTCTGGGGCCAACGTCCTGACTTTC CASSSSQGSGANVLTF TRBJ2-6 TRBD1 TRBV5-1 .
TGTGCCAGCAGCCGGAAGAGGGACCGCCCTAACTATGGCTACACCTTC CASSRKRDRPNYGYTF TRBJ1-2 . TRBV6-1 .
TGTGCCAGCAGCCAAGGACAGGAGAACACTGAAGCTTTCTTT CASSQGQENTEAFF TRBJ1-1 . TRBV3-1 .
TGTGCCAGCTCACCACTCTCCAGGGGTAGCTCCTACAATGAGCAGTTCTTC CASSPLSRGSSYNEQFF TRBJ2-1 . TRBV18 .
TGTGCCAGCAGTTACTCCGACGGGGAGCTGTTTTTT CASSYSDGELFF TRBJ2-2 . TRBV6-5 .
TGTGCCAGTAGTATGAATTTGGGCCAGGGGGCTGAAGCTTTCTTT CASSMNLGQGAEAFF TRBJ1-1 TRBD1 TRBV19 .
TGTGCCAGCAGCCGGCCGGGACCCTACTACAATGAGCAGTTCTTC CASSRPGPYYNEQFF TRBJ2-1 . TRBV5-6 .
TGTGCCAGCAGTGACCTAGCGGGACAAGAGACCCAGTACTTC CASSDLAGQETQYF TRBJ2-5 TRBD2 TRBV6-2/TRBV6-3 .
TGTGCCAGCAGCCCAAGCGGGATATCCGGGGAGCTGTTTTTT CASSPSGISGELFF TRBJ2-2 TRBD2 TRBV28 .
TGTGCCAGCAGCGCCGCAAGGGACAGGGGTTGGGGCACTGAAGCTTTCTTT CASSAARDRGWGTEAFF TRBJ1-1 TRBD1 TRBV5-6 .
TGTGCCACCAGCAGAGATCTGGGAGTTGGGTACGAGCAGTACTTC CATSRDLGVGYEQYF TRBJ2-7 . TRBV15 .
. CASTLTFRGRKREQFF TRBJ2-1 . TRBV11-2 .
TGTGCCAGCTCACCAGACAGCAACTATGGCTACACCTTC CASSPDSNYGYTF TRBJ1-2 . TRBV2 .
TGTGCCAGCAGAAGAGGTTCTGGGGCCAACGTCCTGACTTTC CASRRGSGANVLTF TRBJ2-6 . TRBV14 once
TGTGCCAGCAGCTTACAGAGACCCTCTGTCGAGCAGTACTTC CASSLQRPSVEQYF TRBJ2-7 . TRBV13 once
TGTGCCACTTCGACGGGATTCTATGGCTACACCTTC CATSTGFYGYTF TRBJ1-2 . TRBV15 .
TGTGCCAGCAGCCAAGGGTGGACTAGCGGGTTCGGGGATGAGCAGTTCTTC CASSQGWTSGFGDEQFF TRBJ2-1 TRBD2 TRBV14 once
TGTGCCAGCAGTCCTGGGCCCGGGGGTCGGGAGACCCAGTACTTC CASSPGPGGRETQYF TRBJ2-5 . TRBV12-3/TRBV12-4 .